This record concerns one T cell receptor beta chain sequence. The clone's antigen remains unknown. Per-base qualities were not stored, and no clone one base away is much larger. This sample was taken from a study of blood T cell repertoires in COVID-19 (dated by TCRdb to 2018 to 2021). Context from the whole study: The collaborator samples originated in the United States, Italy and Spain and spanned the acute and convalescent phases of COVID-19. The prospective study material was composed of cDNA or gDNA derived from T cells, B-cell-depleted T cells, or PBMCs. Nearly every sample came with metadata listing a de-identified subject ID, COVID-19 status, age in years and sex. Where available, HLA class I and class II types were obtained from metadata supplied by the sample provider rather than from assay-based typing. The repertoires were released in a freely available public database meant as a resource for research on the immune response to SARS-CoV-2. Deeply sampled blood TCRbeta repertoires from subjects exposed to, actively infected with, or recovered from COVID-19 were included in the dataset. Samples were obtained from the ongoing ImmuneRACE study (first 160 participants) and from 950 to 1,500 subjects provided by 6 global collaborators.

Collaborating institutions collected whole blood in K2EDTA tubes following their own protocols. Collaborator samples were shipped for TCRbeta analysis as frozen whole blood, isolated PBMCs, or DNA extracted from either sample type. The paper's findings and limits, for the study overall: Clinical and demographic metadata were provided uncurated, with the amount varying by source and participant.

From cysteine to phenylalanine, the CDR3 is 16 amino acids long. The sequence is cut down to CDR3 DNA, 48 bases in frame from base 1. CDR1 and CDR2 (LNHDA, SQIVND) derive from the germline V gene (reference sequence). For this chain, trimming is 7 bases at the V end and 4 bases at the J end, and the number of junction bases without a gene match is 13. TCRbeta CDR3 regions were amplified from genomic DNA using the immunoSEQ Assay, a bias-controlled multiplex PCR. In the source study's methods: The number of nucleated cells in each sample was estimated from the amplification of reference gene primers within the assay. To quantify the absolute abundance of each unique TCRbeta CDR3 rearrangement, sequence reads were collapsed and filtered. For each sample, productive Simpson clonality was calculated as the square root of Simpson's diversity index over productive rearrangements. The immuneACCESS repertoire file appears here via TCRdb, limited to in-frame rearrangements. These files lack a portion of the clones; in checked studies, under half of the deficit traces to unresolved V genes, and the cause of the others is not known. The V and J calls and clone size come from that table; D and trimming were worked out from the DNA. Within this sample are more than 200,000 clones, with over 70% of them counted one time only. Together, the top ten hold roughly 30% of the sample.

The TCR comes from a man in his forties with acute or convalescent COVID-19. This chain joins TRBV19 to TRBJ1-2; the central 9 bases match TRBD1. What was sequenced was peripheral blood. The sequenced DNA: TGTGCCAGTACCCACTTAAGCCCGGGACAGGGCTATGGCTACACCTTC. Translated, this gives CASTHLSPGQGYGYTF.